Listed here are 29 T cell receptor beta chains from one sample, sequenced in a study of long-term antiretroviral therapy in people with HIV (dated by TCRdb to between 2021 and 2024). The immunoSEQ hsTCRB v3.0 assay was used at survey level resolution to sequence the TRB variable region. TCRdb obtained this table from immuneACCESS and retained in-frame rearrangements with V and J assigned. These tables miss some clones; where compared with another copy, unresolved V genes account for less than half of the shortfall, and the remainder is unexplained. This sample comprises 11,000 to 15,000 clones, more than 65% of them detected only once. Roughly 26% of the sample goes to the ten largest clones. The material was unsorted PBMCs, obtained 3.1 years after starting antiretroviral therapy. These receptor sequences come from a man in his forties or fifties with HIV.

The genes are TRBV19 and TRBJ2-2, with D unresolved. Germline V CDR1 and CDR2: LNHDA, SQIVND (reference sequence). Trimming took off 1 base at V and 5 bases at J, with 2 bases between the two ends. The CDR3 has 12 amino acids. The CDR3 reads CASSIGTGELFF. CDR3 DNA sequence: TGTGCCAGTAGTATAGGTACCGGGGAGCTGTTTTTT. Full variable domain (rest looked up from reference TRBV19 and TRBJ2-2): DGGITQSPKYLFRKEGQNVTLSCEQNLNHDAMYWYRQDPGQGLRLIYYSQIVNDFQKGDIAEGYSVSREKKESFPLTVTSAQKNPTAFYLCASSIGTGELFFGEGSRLTVL.

This clone was detected only once. The V gene is TRBV9, the J gene TRBJ1-1, with D possibly TRBD1 on 6 matching bases. Trimming took 0 bases from V and 7 from J, leaving 13 bases between them. Germline V gene sequence: CDR1 SGDLS, CDR2 YYNGEE. This CDR3 is 14 amino acids long. CDR3 nucleotides: TGTGCCAGCAGCGTAGGGGAAGGGGGTTTTGAAGCTTTCTTT. It translates to CASSVGEGGFEAFF.

V gene TRBV29-1 combines with J gene TRBJ2-1, with 15 bases matching TRBD2. This CDR3 is built from 14 residues. With V trimmed by 5 bases and J by 9 bases, 5 bases remained unmatched. Germline V gene data show CDR1 as SQVTM and CDR2 as ANQGSEA. DNA of the CDR3: TGCAGCGTTCGGACTAGCGGGGGGGTAAGTGAGCAGTTCTTC. Translation gives CSVRTSGGVSEQFF.

The chain joins TRBV6-1 to TRBJ1-2; D perhaps matches TRBD1 (6 bases). V lost 10 bases, J lost 2 bases, and 17 bases lay in between. Germline loops: CDR1 MNHNS, CDR2 SASEGT. The CDR3 extends over 14 amino acids. The CDR3 bases are TGTGCCACCCTGGTCCCAGACAGGAACTATGGCTACACCTTC. The encoded protein is CATLVPDRNYGYTF.

The V gene is TRBV7-9, the J gene TRBJ1-3; the D is unclear. V lost 8 bases, J lost 8 bases, and 16 bases lay in between. The germline gives CDR1 SEHNR, CDR2 FQNEAQ (reference sequence). CDR3 length: 13 amino acids. The CDR3 DNA is TGTGCCAGCTTACACTCTTTTGGGGACACCATATATTTT. Translating gives CASLHSFGDTIYF.

The CDR3 is CASSSRQDSTDTQYF. CDR3 in DNA: TGTGCCAGCAGTTCCCGACAGGACAGCACAGATACGCAGTATTTT. The V call is TRBV27, the J call TRBJ2-3; tentative D call: TRBD1 (6 bases). Trimming removed 4 bases at V and 0 bases at J, with 11 bases between. From germline, CDR1 is MNHEY and CDR2 SMNVEV (reference sequence). CDR3 length equals 15 residues.

CDR3 DNA sequence: TGTGCCTGGTCCCCAGGGGGCGCCGGATACTATGGCTACACCTTC. Encoded protein: CAWSPGGAGYYGYTF. The chain links TRBV30 to TRBJ1-2; TRBD1 matches 8 bases. CDR1 and CDR2 from the germline V gene are GTSNPN and SVGIG (reference sequence). The V segment lost 5 bases and the J segment 3 bases; nucleotides outside the gene matches: 11. The CDR3 totals 15 residues.

V gene TRBV10-1 combines with J gene TRBJ2-2, with D hard to call. V gave up 4 bases and J gave up 0 bases, with 9 bases separating them. Germline loops: CDR1 WNHNN, CDR2 SYGVQD (reference sequence). The CDR3 contains 15 residues. CDR3 loop: CASSGGVANTGELFF. The CDR3 bases are TGCGCCAGCAGTGGCGGCGTCGCGAACACCGGGGAGCTGTTTTTT.

By sample fraction, this clone is medium-sized. The chain uses TRBV7-8 and TRBJ2-7; D ambiguous. The CDR3 loop spans 16 amino acids. The germline V and J ends were trimmed by 0 bases and 0 bases, with 12 bases remaining between them. Germline V CDR1 and CDR2: SGHVS, FQNEAQ. The chain's CDR3 is CASSLAEASSSYEQYF. CDR3 nucleotide sequence: TGTGCCAGCAGCTTAGCGGAAGCCTCCTCCTCCTACGAGCAGTACTTC.

The V gene is TRBV7-8, the J gene TRBJ2-5, with TRBD1 identical over 7 bases. Germline CDR1 and CDR2: SGHVS and FQNEAQ. J gave up 3 bases and V 5 bases, and 15 bases lay outside the gene matches. The CDR3 sequence is 17 residues long. CDR3 amino acids: CASSPERIQGFKETQYF. CDR3 DNA sequence: TGTGCCAGCAGCCCGGAGCGGATACAGGGGTTTAAAGAGACCCAGTACTTC.

J is TRBJ1-1 and V is TRBV11-3, with D tentatively TRBD1 (6 bases). CDR3 length equals 16 residues. Germline CDR1 is SGHNT and CDR2 is YENEEA. V shed 5 bases and J shed 1 base, with 17 bases lying between them. CDR3 nucleotide sequence: TGTGCCAGCAGCCCCCTTTATGGGGACACGAACACTGAAGCTTTCTTT. Its translation: CASSPLYGDTNTEAFF.

V and J are TRBV5-1 and TRBJ2-1, with 8 bases identical to TRBD2. CDR1 is SGHRS, CDR2 YFSETQ, per germline. Trimming cost V 0 bases and J 2 bases; bases outside gene matches: 1. The length of the CDR3 is 15 residues. CDR3 sequence (DNA): TGCGCCAGCAGCTTGGAACTAGCGGCCTACAATGAGCAGTTCTTC. Translating gives CASSLELAAYNEQFF.

The rearrangement joins TRBV7-9 to TRBJ2-1; D unresolved. Germline-derived CDR1 and CDR2 are SEHNR and FQNEAQ (reference sequence). This CDR3 is built from 13 residues. The ends were cut back, 6 bases at V and 0 bases at J, with 6 bases in the middle. CDR3 sequence reads: CASRPGSYNEQFF. In DNA form, the CDR3 reads TGTGCCAGCAGACCCGGCTCCTACAATGAGCAGTTCTTC.

CDR3: CASSSGWEQYF. The CDR3 nucleotides are TGTGCCAGCAGTTCAGGTTGGGAGCAGTACTTC. The chain couples TRBV27 to TRBJ2-7, with D hard to call. Between the trimmed V and J ends, which lost 4 bases and 7 bases, there was a span of 8 bases. The CDR3 is 11 amino acids. Germline V gives CDR1 MNHEY, CDR2 SMNVEV (reference sequence).

This clone was seen a single time. V gene TRBV5-1 combines with J gene TRBJ2-1, with D possibly matching TRBD2 (5 bases). CDR1 is SGHRS, CDR2 YFSETQ, per germline. The CDR3 has 14 residues. Trimming shortened V by 4 bases and J by 7 bases, and 15 bases separated the two germline ends. In DNA form, the CDR3 reads TGCGCCAGCAGCACCGGAGGCCCCCCGAATGAGCAGTTCTTC. As protein: CASSTGGPPNEQFF.

This clone was counted a few times. J is TRBJ2-7 and V is TRBV7-6; 7 bases align to TRBD1. The V segment lost 5 bases and the J segment 2 bases; nucleotides outside the gene matches: 6. There are 14 residues in the CDR3. The germline CDR1 and CDR2 sequences are SGHVS and FNYEAQ. The CDR3 loop reads CASSRGQATYEQYF. CDR3 bases: TGTGCCAGCAGCCGAGGACAGGCAACCTACGAGCAGTACTTC. Variable domain in full (rest from reference TRBV7-6 and TRBJ2-7): GAGVSQSPRYKVTKRGQDVALRCDPISGHVSLYWYRQALGQGPEFLTYFNYEAQQDKSGLPNDRFSAERPEGSISTLTIQRTEQRDSAMYRCASSRGQATYEQYFGPGTRLTVT.

The chain is built from TRBV29-1 and TRBJ1-3, with 8 bases that match TRBD1. CDR3 length: 12 amino acids. Germline CDR1 is SQVTM and CDR2 is ANQGSEA. V shed 5 bases and J 7 bases; nucleotides not matched to a gene: 4. The CDR3 spells CSVRDRRNTIYF. In nucleotides, the CDR3 is TGCAGCGTTAGGGACAGGCGGAACACCATATATTTT.

The chain employs TRBV6-5 and TRBJ1-1, with TRBD1 as a possible D gene (6 bases). V lost 0 bases, J lost 1 base, and 9 bases lay in between. This CDR3 is 15 amino acids long. CDR1 is MNHEY and CDR2 is SVGAGI in the germline V gene. Written as DNA, the CDR3 is TGTGCCAGCAGTTACTCGGACAGACCGAACACTGAAGCTTTCTTT. Its translation is CASSYSDRPNTEAFF.

This sequence joins TRBV6-1 and TRBJ2-7, with 8 bases matching TRBD1. Per the germline V gene, CDR1 is MNHNS and CDR2 is SASEGT. V was clipped by 1 base and J by 9 bases; unmatched bases: 11. This CDR3 is built from 15 residues. The CDR3 DNA sequence: TGTGCCAGCAGTGAAGAAGTGACAGGGGAGGCAGGGCAGTACTTC. Translated, it gives CASSEEVTGEAGQYF.

The CDR3 reads CASSPILQGSATNEKLFF. DNA of the CDR3: TGTGCCAGCTCACCGATACTACAGGGTTCAGCAACTAATGAAAAACTGTTTTTT. The rearrangement uses TRBV18 and TRBJ1-4, with TRBD1 as a possible D gene (6 bases). This CDR3 region has 18 residues. Per the germline V gene, CDR1 is KGHSH and CDR2 is LQKENI. V was shortened by 3 bases and J by 0 bases, with 17 bases between the two germline ends. Complete variable domain (other parts from reference TRBV18 and TRBJ1-4): NAGVMQNPRHLVRRRGQEARLRCSPMKGHSHVYWYRQLPEEGLKFMVYLQKENIIDESGMPKERFSAEFPKEGPSILRIQQVVRGDSAAYFCASSPILQGSATNEKLFFGSGTQLSVL.

The table lists this clone with a count of one. This chain connects TRBV25-1 to TRBJ1-1; tentative D call: TRBD1 (6 bases). CDR3 length: 14 residues. Germline CDR1 and CDR2: MGHDK and SYGVNS. The V gene lost 3 bases and the J gene lost 4 bases, with 12 bases spanning the gap. CDR3 in amino acids: CASSDEQGVTEAFF. As DNA, the CDR3 is TGTGCCAGCAGTGATGAACAGGGAGTCACTGAAGCTTTCTTT.

The V and J genes are TRBV2 and TRBJ2-5; possibly TRBD2 for D (5 bases). The CDR3 has 11 residues. Germline V gene lookup returns CDR1 SNHLY and CDR2 FYNNEI. V was pared by 6 bases and J by 3 bases, with 5 bases between. This CDR3 reads CASREEETQYF. The CDR3 DNA reads as TGTGCCAGCAGGGAGGAAGAGACCCAGTACTTC.

In the case of this clone: This CDR3 is also generated by other DNA sequences in the sample. The genes are TRBV4-1 and TRBJ1-2; D is perhaps TRBD1 (6 bases). Trimming stripped 1 base from V and 4 bases from J, with 7 bases between. The CDR3 has 13 residues. Germline V gives CDR1 MGHRA, CDR2 YSYEKL. CDR3 bases: TGCGCCAGCAGCCAAGGGACAGCCTATGGCTACACCTTC. Its translation: CASSQGTAYGYTF.

The chain joins TRBV2 to TRBJ1-5, with D possibly TRBD1 on 5 matching bases. CDR1 SNHLY and CDR2 FYNNEI come from the germline V gene. Trimming left V 1 base short and J 6 bases short, with 10 bases between. This CDR3 comprises 14 residues. The DNA for the CDR3 is TGTGCCAGCAGTGAAGGCTTCGGGGGTCAGCCCCAGCATTTT. Its protein product is CASSEGFGGQPQHF.

The chain is built from TRBV27 and TRBJ1-5; D is ambiguous. V lost 3 bases to trimming and J lost 6 bases, with 9 bases between them. The CDR3 length is 13 residues. In germline, CDR1 is MNHEY, CDR2 SMNVEV (reference sequence). The CDR3 here is CASSLGFLQPQHF. The CDR3 DNA is TGTGCCAGCAGTTTGGGGTTCCTTCAGCCCCAGCATTTT.

CDR3 residues: CASSRTFLEPQHF. The CDR3 region has the DNA TGTGCCAGCAGCCGGACCTTTTTGGAGCCCCAGCATTTT. This chain connects TRBV14 to TRBJ1-5; D not certain. Trimming stripped 4 bases from V and 8 bases from J, with 12 bases between. Germline V lookup: CDR1 SGHDN, CDR2 FVKESK. The CDR3 has 13 residues. The whole variable domain, remainder taken from reference TRBV14 and TRBJ1-5, is EAGVTQFPSHSVIEKGQTVTLRCDPISGHDNLYWYRRVMGKEIKFLLHFVKESKQDESGMPNNRFLAERTGGTYSTLKVQPAELEDSGVYFCASSRTFLEPQHFGDGTRLSIL.

The rearrangement links TRBV18 to TRBJ2-3; TRBD2 is a possible D gene (5 bases). Trimming stripped 3 bases from V and 0 bases from J, with 10 bases between. The CDR3 loop spans 15 amino acids. Germline CDR1 is KGHSH and CDR2 is LQKENI. CDR3 DNA sequence: TGTGCCAGCTCACCCCGCGAGGGTAGCACAGATACGCAGTATTTT. Its protein product is CASSPREGSTDTQYF.

V is TRBV9 and J is TRBJ1-4; no firm D call. V was cut by 6 bases and J by 3 bases, with 15 bases left in between. CDR3 length equals 15 residues. CDR1 and CDR2 (germline): SGDLS, YYNGEE. This CDR3 reads CASTRGVGANEKLFF. CDR3 DNA: TGTGCCAGCACCCGGGGAGTTGGAGCTAATGAAAAACTGTTTTTT.

In DNA form, the CDR3 reads TGTGCCAGCAGCTCCCCCGGACTAGCGGGGACGTACTTC. Translated: CASSSPGLAGTYF. This sequence joins TRBV7-2 and TRBJ2-7, with 12 bases identical to TRBD2. CDR3 length: 13 residues. Germline trimming cut 4 bases from V and 12 bases from J; bases unmatched to any gene: 7. Germline CDR1 and CDR2: SGHTA and FQGNSA.